This T cell receptor (beta chain) was sequenced for a study of metastatic and nonmetastatic thyroid tumors. Overall study: Both malignant and benign thyroid patients supplied peripheral blood and tumor or nodule tissue samples, across which the repertoires of these patients were then compared.

No patient received treatment before thyroid surgery. Per the authors' pipeline: Using the CDR3 differences seen across clinicopathological groups, the authors built a distant-metastasis classifier for papillary thyroid cancer, which was meant to discriminate distant-metastatic patients. MiXCR re-clonotyped the PCR reads for TCRdb. Clone size and V and J calls follow TCRdb, not the original study. The table records more than 5,500 clones, around two fifths of them present only once. This clone is termed medium-sized. Its antigen is still unknown. Points from the study as a whole: Benign nodules were reported to have significantly lower TCR beta diversity than malignant thyroid tumors, in blood and tumor.

The CDR3 is made up of 14 amino acids. In germline, CDR1 is SGHRS, CDR2 YFSETQ. Between the trimmed V and J ends, which lost 0 bases and 1 base, there was a span of 7 bases. The TCR was taken from a female donor with papillary thyroid cancer or a benign thyroid nodule (not recorded which). Some clones in this sample may be carry-over from other donors' samples. The chain joins TRBV5-1 to TRBJ2-5; possible D gene TRBD2, 6 bases. Sequenced input: tumor tissue. This CDR3 reads CASSLGGVQETQYF. Here the CDR3 DNA reads TGCGCCAGCAGCTTGGGGGGGGTCCAAGAGACCCAGTACTTC.